This T cell receptor (beta chain) was obtained from a study of tissue T cells after allogeneic stem cell transplantation. Points from the study as a whole: In patients and mice, blood and spleen missed much of tissue repertoire.

CDR1 is GKSSPN, CDR2 SITVG, per germline. The CDR3 is 12 amino acids. V dropped 3 bases and J dropped 8 bases, with 11 bases sitting between them. Sequenced by immunoSEQ multiplex PCR; TCRdb stores in-frame clones only, minus some. This table holds 6,000 to 8,000 clones, around 68% found once. This clone was counted between two and nine times. The antigen remains undetermined. All gene names here are mouse names. The DNA ends 1 residue before the CDR3 does, and the rest of the CDR3 is filled in from the germline J gene. The rearrangement uses TRBV31 and TRBJ1-5; D remains ambiguous. The sample taken for sequencing was blood. This clonotype originated in a female BALB/c mouse in good health. Strain haplotype at MHC: H2-d. CDR3 DNA (partial): TGTGCCTGGAGGGGAGCGAATGAGGCTCCGCTT. Amino acids: CAWRGANEAPL. The entire CDR3 reads CAWRGANEAPLF.